This TCR beta chain was found in a study of T cell repertoires in cytomegalovirus infection. Study summary: It was the public TCR beta signatures that indicated both CMV infection and matching HLA type. Whole-study results and caveats: Across the ex vivo response, the dominant clonotypes were HLA-C-restricted CMV-specific TCR beta clonotypes.

Germline V gives CDR1 SEHNR, CDR2 FQNEAQ (reference sequence). This CDR3 is 15 amino acids long. Trimming cost V 5 bases and J 8 bases; bases outside gene matches: 6. As for this clonotype: The antigen is undetermined.

Each CDR3 protein is one row after TCRdb ran MiXCR on the reads. Found here are approximately 81,000 distinct CDR3 sequences, 20% to 30% of them singletons; the top ten hold roughly 50%. This clonotype was sampled from a human donor in good health (CMV status not recorded). Some clones in this sample may be carry-over from other donors' samples. Sequenced here: CD8+ T cells from cultured PBMCs, sampled from culture after CMV antigen stimulation. The rearrangement links TRBV7-9 to TRBJ1-4; 12 bases map to TRBD1. CDR3 protein: CASSEGQGAQEKLFF. CDR3 in DNA: TGTGCCAGCAGCGAGGGACAGGGGGCGCAGGAAAAACTGTTTTTT.